One sample yielded the 10 T cell receptor beta chains listed below, sequenced in a study of blood T cell repertoires in COVID-19. Profiling relied on immunoSEQ multiplex PCR, and the TCRdb table lists in-frame clones only, not all of them. The repertoire holds 300,000 to 400,000 clones, with around 85% as singletons. The sequencing input was PBMCs or T cells enriched from blood (not recorded which). All receptors come from a woman in her 30s who had been exposed to COVID-19.

The V gene is TRBV11-2, the J gene TRBJ1-2, with D tentatively TRBD1 (6 bases). Trimming removed 5 bases at V and 3 bases at J, with 16 bases between. Germline lookup yields CDR1 SGHAT and CDR2 FQNNGV. The CDR3 length is 15 residues. Written as DNA, the CDR3 is TGTGCCAGCAGCCGTGCCTGGGGGGGCGACTATGGCTACACCTTC. This translates into CASSRAWGGDYGYTF.

This clone was seen a single time. V and J are TRBV20-1 and TRBJ2-7; D uncertain. Germline loops: CDR1 DFQATT, CDR2 SNEGSKA (reference sequence). V was shortened by 3 bases and J by 3 bases, with 18 bases between the two germline ends. The CDR3 spans 15 residues. The CDR3 loop is CSASRLKTFDYEQYF. CDR3 in DNA: TGCAGTGCTAGTCGTCTAAAGACATTTGACTACGAGCAGTACTTC.

V is TRBV3-1 (or the pseudogene TRBV3-2) and J is TRBJ1-3; no firm D call. Germline V gives CDR1 LGHDT, CDR2 YNNKEL (reference sequence). V gave up 0 bases and J gave up 1 base, with 10 bases separating them. There are 16 residues in the CDR3. CDR3 region: CASSQDRSLSGNTIYF. The CDR3 bases are TGTGCCAGCAGCCAAGATAGGAGCTTATCTGGAAACACCATATATTTT.

The rearrangement links TRBV28 to TRBJ2-7; TRBD2 matches at 7 bases. Germline CDR1 and CDR2: MDHEN and SYDVKM. Trimming at V came to 8 bases and at J to 0 bases, leaving 10 bases not matched to a gene. The CDR3 has 15 amino acids. CDR3 residues: CASRDSGLSSYEQYF. The CDR3 coding sequence is TGTGCCAGCCGCGATAGCGGGCTGAGCTCCTACGAGCAGTACTTC.

The V gene is TRBV19, the J gene TRBJ1-4; 7 bases are shared with TRBD1. Germline CDR1 is LNHDA and CDR2 is SQIVND (reference sequence). Losses at the gene ends were 8 bases for V and 5 bases for J; bases not matched to a gene: 8. The CDR3 has 14 amino acids. CDR3 in amino acids: CASGQAGSNEKLFF. In DNA, the CDR3 is TGTGCCAGTGGACAGGCCGGTTCCAATGAAAAACTGTTTTTT.

This chain connects TRBV7-9 to TRBJ1-2, with 9 bases aligning to TRBD1. The V gene end was trimmed by 5 bases and the J gene end by 2 bases; junction bases not matched to a gene: 6. Germline CDR1 and CDR2: SEHNR and FQNEAQ (reference sequence). The CDR3 loop spans 15 amino acids. The CDR3 here is CASSPTGQGNYGYTF. DNA of the CDR3: TGTGCCAGCAGCCCGACAGGACAGGGGAACTATGGCTACACCTTC.

The rearrangement uses TRBV9 and TRBJ1-1; D perhaps matches TRBD1 (5 bases). CDR1 SGDLS and CDR2 YYNGEE come from the germline V gene. V lost 4 bases and J 11 bases, leaving 15 bases between the germline ends. The CDR3 consists of 12 residues. Here the CDR3 DNA reads TGTGCCAGCAGCCCATATCCGGGGGTGGCTTTCTTT. Translated, it gives CASSPYPGVAFF.

The rearrangement links TRBV15 to TRBJ1-1, with D perhaps TRBD1 (5 bases). The ends were cut back, 0 bases at V and 3 bases at J, with 8 bases in the middle. This CDR3 is 14 amino acids long. Germline CDR1 and CDR2: LNHNV and YYDKDF (reference sequence). CDR3 amino acids: CATSRDKGYTEAFF. The CDR3 region has the DNA TGTGCCACCAGCAGAGATAAGGGGTACACTGAAGCTTTCTTT.

Here the CDR3 DNA reads TGTGCCTCAAACACCGGGACAGTGAAAGGGCAGCCCCAGCATTTT. It yields the protein CASNTGTVKGQPQHF. The V gene is TRBV30, the J gene TRBJ1-5; TRBD1 aligns across 7 bases. The trim removed 7 bases at V and 7 bases at J, leaving 16 bases unmatched. Germline V lookup: CDR1 GTSNPN, CDR2 SVGIG (reference sequence). The CDR3 has 15 amino acids.

This chain uses TRBV11-3 with TRBJ2-7; TRBD2 aligns across 12 bases. Unmatched junction bases numbered 5, after V lost 1 base and J lost 7 bases. The CDR3 has 15 residues. Germline V gene sequence: CDR1 SGHNT, CDR2 YENEEA. CDR3 loop: CASSLGLAGDSEQYF. CDR3 nucleotides: TGTGCCAGCAGCTTAGGACTAGCGGGAGATAGTGAGCAGTACTTC.